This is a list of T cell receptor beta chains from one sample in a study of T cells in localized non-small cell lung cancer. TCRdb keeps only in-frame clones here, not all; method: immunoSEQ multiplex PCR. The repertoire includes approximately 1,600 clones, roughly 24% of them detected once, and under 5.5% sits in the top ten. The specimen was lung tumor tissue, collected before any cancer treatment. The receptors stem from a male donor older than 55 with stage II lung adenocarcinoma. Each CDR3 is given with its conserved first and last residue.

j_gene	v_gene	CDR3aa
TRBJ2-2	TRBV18	CASSTPGQGMYGELFF
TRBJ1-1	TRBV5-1	CASSPLVGHTEAFF
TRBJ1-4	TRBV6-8	CASRSGTGDEKLFF
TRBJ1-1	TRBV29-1	CSAKGQRTNTEAFF
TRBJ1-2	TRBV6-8	CASRHLRTGINYGYTF
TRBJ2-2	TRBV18	CASSPPTGNTGELFF
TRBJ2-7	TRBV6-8	CASSYSRQSYEQYF
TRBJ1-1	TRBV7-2	CASSEAGNTEAFF
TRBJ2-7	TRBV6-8	CASSHRGTGGTYEQYF
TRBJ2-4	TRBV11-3	CASSLGGSKNIQYF
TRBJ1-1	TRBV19	CASSIGLGEAFF
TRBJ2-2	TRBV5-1	CASSWIAGATTGELFF
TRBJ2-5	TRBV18	CASSPLGRGETQYF
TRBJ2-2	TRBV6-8	CAIRGSPGLGTGELFF
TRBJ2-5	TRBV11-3	CASSSSVPRTLQETQYF
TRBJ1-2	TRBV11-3	CASSYGKAAINYGYTF
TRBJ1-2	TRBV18	CASSPRDSSNYGYTF
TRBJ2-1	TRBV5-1	CASSFDRYYNEQFF
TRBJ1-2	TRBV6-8	CASSYSGVGYGYTF
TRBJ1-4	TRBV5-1	CASSSDRGKSNEKLFF
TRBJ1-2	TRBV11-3	CASSITGTHTAGGYTF
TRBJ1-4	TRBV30	CAWREPGNEKLFF
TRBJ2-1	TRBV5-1	CASSLDVASGTYNEQFF
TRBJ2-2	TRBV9	CASGQAGSTGELFF
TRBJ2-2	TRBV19	CASTLGQTNTGELFF
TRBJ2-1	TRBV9	CASSPISYNEQFF
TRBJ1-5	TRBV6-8	CASSYSYQGIVSNQPQHF
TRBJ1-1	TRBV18	CASSPDRGRTEAFF
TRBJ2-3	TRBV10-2	CASSLFDRAADTQYF
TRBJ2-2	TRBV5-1	CASSSSPTGGNTGELFF
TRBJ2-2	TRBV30	CAWSVGHFDGGELFF
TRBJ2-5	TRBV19	CASRRRGGFGWQETQYF
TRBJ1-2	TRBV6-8	CASRIPDRTVYGYTF
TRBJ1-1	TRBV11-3	CASTTTGGLNTEAFF
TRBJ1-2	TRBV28	CASSFGGSSGYTF
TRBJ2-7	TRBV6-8	CASRETGGWYEQYF
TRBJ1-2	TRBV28	CASSLTSDSFFYGYTF
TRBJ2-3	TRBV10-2	CASSDLGTGGSYTQYF
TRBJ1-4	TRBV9	CASTGETNEKLFF
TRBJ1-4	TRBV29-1	CSVLTGQGINGEKLFF
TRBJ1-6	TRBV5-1	CASSLVGQRNNSPLHF
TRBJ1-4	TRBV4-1	CASRDTGTAATNEKLFF
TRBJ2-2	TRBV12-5	CASGVGAGAAGELFF
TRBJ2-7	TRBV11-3	CASSLVGRVAEQYF
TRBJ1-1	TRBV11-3	CASSLSQGYTEAFF
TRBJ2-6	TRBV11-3	CASSYGTGLAGANVLTF
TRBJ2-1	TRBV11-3	CASSNGLAGGNEQFF
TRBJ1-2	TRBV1	CTSSHPPRQGRREGGYTF
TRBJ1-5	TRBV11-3	CASSLESQSNQPQHF
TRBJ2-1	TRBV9	CASSVGGLATYNEQFF
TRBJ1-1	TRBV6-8	CASSLTGGRLNTEAFF
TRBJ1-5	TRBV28	CASRSRGSWQPQHF
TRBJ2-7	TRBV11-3	CASSSGTGPYEQYF
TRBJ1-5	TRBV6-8	CASSASNQPQHF
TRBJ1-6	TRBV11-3	CASTPWGGTGVSPLHF